The TCR beta chain under discussion was sequenced for a study of post-analysis software for immune sequencing data. The library was made from cDNA and included unique molecular identifiers. Input of roughly 0.9 to 11 million T cells yielded some 500,000 cDNA molecules. One entry per CDR3 protein, called by TCRdb with MiXCR from the PCR reads. Among roughly 800,000 distinct CDR3 sequences listed, 25% to 30% were seen once. The sample holds a few counts of this clonotype. No antigen is known for it. Findings and limits, study-wide: Relative to controls, patients with multiple sclerosis showed significantly lower normalized Chao1 diversity. Patients had higher frequencies than controls of roughly five TRBV segments, including TRBV5-6, TRBV5-1 and TRBV20-1.

V lost 5 bases, J lost 5 bases, and 7 bases stayed unmatched. The germline CDR1 and CDR2 sequences are SGHTA and FQGNSA. This CDR3 is 14 amino acids long. Sequencing was performed on blood. This TCR was recovered from a girl aged 5 to 17 with multiple sclerosis. This chain connects TRBV7-2 to TRBJ2-7; TRBD2 matches 9 bases. The DNA for the CDR3 is TGTGCCAGCAGCCCCCGGGTAGCGGGAGACGAGCAGTACTTC. Amino acid sequence: CASSPRVAGDEQYF.